This T cell receptor (beta chain) stems from a study of T-cell memory formation after mild COVID-19. Broader study findings: Whereas later expanders leaned CD4+, clones contracting day 15 to 85 showed a balanced CD4/CD8 makeup.

TCRdb reanalysed the 5' RACE reads using MiXCR and keeps one entry per CDR3 protein. In the table there are 110,000 to 150,000 distinct CDR3 sequences, approximately 25% of which are singletons. Germline-derived CDR1 and CDR2 are MNHEY and SVGEGT. V lost 8 bases and J lost 5, with 9 bases in between. CDR3 length: 11 residues. This clonotype was seen a few times. Its specificity is unknown. Sequenced sample: PBMCs or a T cell subset sorted from them (not recorded which). The source is an adult woman who had mild COVID-19 (a few samples of this study predate the infection). Cell type and time point are not known. This chain joins TRBV6-2 or TRBV6-3 and TRBJ1-1; tentative D call: TRBD1 (5 bases). CDR3 protein: CASFGGTEAFF. The DNA of the CDR3 is TGTGCCAGCTTTGGGGGGACTGAAGCTTTCTTT.